One sample yielded the 9 T cell receptor beta chains listed below, sequenced in a study of beta chain features in type 1 diabetes. Every isolated RNA sample was fully reverse transcribed, so sequencing captured expressed TCRB transcripts. The repertoire was sequenced with immunoSEQ multiplex PCR; TCRdb's copy has only in-frame clones and lacks some. This table holds around 400,000 clones, 10% to 15% found once. Sequenced: naive CD4+ T cells from blood. These receptors originate from a man aged 18 to 29 in good health.

The chain couples TRBV5-4 to TRBJ2-1; 12 bases align to TRBD2. Trimming removed 2 bases from V and 8 bases from J; junction bases left unmatched: 8. Germline CDR1 and CDR2: SGHNT and YYREEE (reference sequence). The CDR3 extends over 16 amino acids. The CDR3 protein is CASSFRLAGVLHEQFF. In DNA form, the CDR3 reads TGTGCCAGCAGCTTCCGACTAGCGGGAGTCCTACATGAGCAGTTCTTC.

The rearrangement uses TRBV18 and TRBJ2-5; TRBD2 aligns across 7 bases. The CDR3 is made up of 15 amino acids. J gave up 5 bases and V 3 bases, and 9 bases lay outside the gene matches. CDR1 is KGHSH, CDR2 LQKENI, per germline. In DNA, the CDR3 is TGTGCCAGCTCACCCTTCGGCGGGGGTTCTGAGACCCAGTACTTC. This sequence encodes CASSPFGGGSETQYF.

This clone appeared a few times. The chain is built from TRBV5-6 and TRBJ1-4; 8 bases line up with TRBD1. Trimming at V came to 1 base and at J to 7 bases, leaving 3 bases not matched to a gene. Per germline, CDR1 SGHDT and CDR2 YYEEEE. The CDR3 has 14 residues. The CDR3: CASSLSGGVEKLFF. DNA of the CDR3: TGTGCCAGCAGCTTGTCAGGGGGCGTTGAAAAACTGTTTTTT.

V is TRBV28 and J is TRBJ1-1; D is undetermined. CDR3 length: 13 residues. Germline assignment: CDR1 MDHEN and CDR2 SYDVKM. Trimming stripped 6 bases from V and 1 base from J, with 9 bases between. The CDR3 loop is CASSLQPNTEAFF. CDR3 DNA: TGTGCCAGCAGCCTACAGCCGAACACTGAAGCTTTCTTT.

The gene calls are TRBV7-3 and TRBJ2-3; 7 bases are a match to TRBD2. The germline gives CDR1 SGHTA, CDR2 FQGTGA. V shed 5 bases, J shed 2 bases, and the junction held 7 bases outside the gene matches. The CDR3 covers 15 residues. The CDR3 nucleotides read TGTGCCAGCAGCCCCTCAGCGGGGCCCACAGATACGCAGTATTTT. Translated, it gives CASSPSAGPTDTQYF. The full variable domain, in which reference TRBV7-3 and TRBJ2-3 provide the parts outside the CDR3, is GAGVSQTPSNKVTEKGKYVELRCDPISGHTALYWYRQSLGQGPEFLIYFQGTGAADDSGLPNDRFFAVRPEGSVSTLKIQRTERGDSAVYLCASSPSAGPTDTQYFGPGTRLTVL.

The table lists this clone with a few counts. The V gene is TRBV28, the J gene TRBJ2-3; TRBD2 agrees at 9 bases. The length of the CDR3 is 15 residues. The germline gives CDR1 MDHEN, CDR2 SYDVKM. The V and J ends lost 5 bases and 2 bases, in that order; junction bases with no gene match: 5. CDR3 in DNA: TGTGCCAGCAGTCCGACTAGCGGATACACAGATACGCAGTATTTT. This gives the protein CASSPTSGYTDTQYF.

This clone came up a few times. The chain links TRBV2 to TRBJ2-7, with TRBD1 identical over 7 bases. Trimming cost V 7 bases and J 0 bases; bases outside gene matches: 9. The germline V gene has CDR1 SNHLY and CDR2 FYNNEI. The CDR3 has 15 amino acids. CDR3 amino acids: CASKAGTESSYEQYF. The CDR3 DNA follows: TGTGCCAGCAAAGCCGGGACAGAGAGCTCCTACGAGCAGTACTTC. The variable domain in full, with the rest retrieved from reference TRBV2 and TRBJ2-7, is EPEVTQTPSHQVTQMGQEVILRCVPISNHLYFYWYRQILGQKVEFLVSFYNNEISEKSEIFDDQFSVERPDGSNFTLKIRSTKLEDSAMYFCASKAGTESSYEQYFGPGTRLTVT.

The CDR3 reads CASSPSGTEETQYF. The CDR3 nucleotides read TGTGCCAGCTCACCTTCCGGGACAGAAGAGACCCAGTACTTC. The genes are TRBV18 and TRBJ2-5, with TRBD1 identical over 7 bases. The germline CDR1 and CDR2 sequences are KGHSH and LQKENI. The CDR3 sequence is 14 residues long. V was pared by 3 bases and J by 3 bases, with 4 bases of the junction left unmatched.

This clone was seen more than once but under ten times. The chain joins TRBV5-4 to TRBJ1-5; D not certain. The CDR3 length is 13 residues. V lost 3 bases to trimming and J lost 6 bases, with 10 bases between them. CDR1 and CDR2 (germline): SGHNT, YYREEE (reference sequence). Here the CDR3 DNA reads TGTGCCAGCAGCTGGGATGCGGGTCAGCCCCAGCATTTT. Translating gives CASSWDAGQPQHF.